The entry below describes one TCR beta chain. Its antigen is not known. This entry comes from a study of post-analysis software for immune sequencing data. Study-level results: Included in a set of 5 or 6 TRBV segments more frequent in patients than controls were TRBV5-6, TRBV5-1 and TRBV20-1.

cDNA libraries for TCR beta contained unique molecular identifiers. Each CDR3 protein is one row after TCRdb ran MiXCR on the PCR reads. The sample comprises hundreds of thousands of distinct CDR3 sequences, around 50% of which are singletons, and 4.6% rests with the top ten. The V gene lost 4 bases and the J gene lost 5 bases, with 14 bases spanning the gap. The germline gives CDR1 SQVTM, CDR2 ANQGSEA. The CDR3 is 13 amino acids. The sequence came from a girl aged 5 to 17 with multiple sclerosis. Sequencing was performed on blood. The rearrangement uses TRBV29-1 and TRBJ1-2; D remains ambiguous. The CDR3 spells CSVGDGRSYGYTF. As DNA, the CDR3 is TGCAGCGTTGGAGACGGACGGAGTTATGGCTACACCTTC.